The 8 T cell receptor beta chains presented below share a single source sample, sequenced in a study of tumor and adjacent non-tumor tissue in lung cancer. This sample's RNA came from whole unsorted tissue. This non-tumor lung sample came from over 3 cm beyond the tumor edge. TCRbeta libraries were built with three rounds of nested PCR, modified from ARM-PCR. TCRdb passed the multiplex PCR reads through MiXCR, listing each CDR3 protein once. Counted here are more than 85,000 distinct CDR3 sequences, 50% to 70% occurring once; the ten biggest clones make up under 20%. Sequenced: distant non-tumor lung tissue. The receptors shown here come from a man between 60 and 75 years old with non-small cell lung cancer.

The chain links TRBV20-1 to TRBJ2-1; a weak D match, TRBD2 (6 bases). Trimming removed 6 bases at V and 6 bases at J, with 12 bases between. CDR1 is DFQATT, CDR2 SNEGSKA, per germline (reference sequence). The CDR3 sequence is 12 residues long. CDR3 DNA: TGCAGTGCCGCGCCACTAGCCAATGAGCAGTTCTTC. Residues: CSAAPLANEQFF.

At least ten counts were recorded for this clonotype. Here the CDR3 DNA reads TGCGCCAGCAGCTTGGAGCTAGGAACTACTTATGGCTACACCTTC. Translated, it gives CASSLELGTTYGYTF. The rearrangement joins TRBV5-1 to TRBJ1-2, with D hard to call. V lost 0 bases and J 5 bases, leaving 14 bases between the germline ends. The CDR3 covers 15 residues. Per the germline V gene, CDR1 is SGHRS and CDR2 is YFSETQ.

This clonotype was seen at least ten times. The rearrangement joins TRBV6-2 or TRBV6-3 to TRBJ2-6; D is unresolved. Per the germline V gene, CDR1 is MNHEY and CDR2 is SVGEGT. V was cut by 4 bases and J by 0 bases, with 7 bases left in between. The CDR3 extends over 15 amino acids. The CDR3 loop reads CASSLRISGANVLTF. The CDR3, as DNA: TGTGCCAGCAGTTTAAGGATCTCTGGGGCCAACGTCCTGACTTTC.

Concerning this clonotype itself: Likely a read error: the CDR3 ends without its conserved phenylalanine or tryptophan. The CDR3 sequence is CASTLESAVNYGYTY. The CDR3, as DNA: TGTGCCAGCACCTTGGAGAGCGCAGTCAACTATGGCTACACCTAC. The chain carries TRBV5-4 and TRBJ1-2; no definite D call. Germline CDR1 reads SGHNT; CDR2 reads YYREEE (reference sequence). The length of the CDR3 is 15 residues.

In regard to this clonotype: The conserved phenylalanine or tryptophan is not found at the CDR3 terminus, so this likely reflects a read error. This sequence joins TRBV11-1 and TRBJ2-7, with no clear D. The germline V gene encodes CDR1 SGHAT and CDR2 FQDESV (reference sequence). Trimming took off 1 base at V and 2 bases at J, with 9 bases between the two ends. The CDR3 consists of 14 residues. DNA for the CDR3: TGTGCCAGCAGCTTAGATAACGGGCCCTACGAGCAGTACTCC. This translates into CASSLDNGPYEQYS.

This clonotype was picked up a small number of times. A junction boundary mismatches the germline segment, possibly from a read error. V usage is TRBV5-1 and J usage is TRBJ2-3; either TRBD1 or TRBD2 may supply D (5 bases each). The V gene's germline CDR1 is SGHRS and CDR2 YFSETQ. The CDR3 covers 14 residues. This chain's CDR3 is CASRGGRSTGTQYF. DNA for the CDR3: TGCGCCAGCAGGGGCGGGCGAAGCACAGGTACGCAGTATTTT. Full variable domain (outside the CDR3, taken from reference TRBV5-1 and TRBJ2-3): KAGVTQTPRYLIKTRGQQVTLSCSPISGHRSVSWYQQTPGQGLQFLFEYFSETQRNKGNFPGRFSGRQFSNSRSEMNVSTLELGDSALYLCASRGGRSTGTQYFGPGTRLTVL.

Turning to this clonotype: A read error may produce the germline difference seen at one junction end. The CDR3: CASTPQSGATNEKPFF. The CDR3 DNA reads TGTGCCAGCACCCCCCAAAGTGGAGCAACTAATGAAAAACCGTTTTTT. The chain couples TRBV12-3 or TRBV12-4 to TRBJ1-4, with D unresolved. The length of the CDR3 is 16 residues.

About this clonotype: Mismatch with germline at one junction end may stem from a read error. The genes are TRBV6-2 or TRBV6-3 and TRBJ2-2, with D perhaps matching TRBD1 or TRBD2 (5 bases each). The germline V gene encodes CDR1 MNHEY and CDR2 SVGEGT. The CDR3 runs 13 residues. CDR3 amino acids: CARSFREIGELFF. CDR3 sequence (DNA): TGTGCCAGGAGCTTCAGGGAAATCGGGGAACTGTTTTTT.